The sequence of this T cell receptor (beta chain) was determined in a study of cytomegalovirus exposure and HLA in healthy donors. CDR3 length: 16 amino acids. The germline V gene encodes CDR1 KGHSH and CDR2 LQKENI. Primers for the PCR totalled 60 Vbeta and 13 Jbeta. Clones were sequenced by immunoSEQ multiplex PCR, and TCRdb holds only the in-frame ones, with some missing. This sample's table has under 120,000 clones. The chain couples TRBV18 to TRBJ2-5, with a tentative D call TRBD1 (5 bases). Matching the DNA end better, TRBJ2-7 makes the J call doubtful. The clonotype originates from a man between 50 and 59 years old in good health and CMV-seronegative. The sequenced sample consisted of PBMCs. For the CDR3, the DNA is TGTGCCAGCTCACCCCCTGGCCAGGGTGGTTCCTACGAGCAGTACTTC. Its translation is CASSPPGQGGSYEQYF.